A selection of T cell receptor beta chains follows, all from one sample in a study of OX40 agonist ivuxolimab in advanced cancers. The protocol was immunoSEQ multiplex PCR, while the TCRdb copy is restricted to in-frame clones and leaves out a portion. The data contain roughly 80,000 clones, 80% to 95% of them singletons. The material sequenced was CD4+ or CD8+ T cells sorted from blood, taken in a trial of the OX40 agonist ivuxolimab. Source of these receptors: an adult with an advanced solid tumor such as melanoma, head and neck, liver or kidney cancer. Each CDR3 is given with its conserved first and last residue. A D gene is named only where the DNA matches it firmly. Some rows have no size entry. The others give once, few or many, or a class for an expanded clone.

d_gene: .; v_gene: TRBV18; j_gene: TRBJ1-4; abundance: .; CDR3nt: TGTGCCAGCTCATTCCTGAATGAAAAACTGTTTTTT; CDR3aa: CASSFLNEKLFF
d_gene: TRBD1; v_gene: TRBV18; j_gene: TRBJ1-5; abundance: once; CDR3nt: TGTGCCAGCTCACCAGGGACAGCTGATCAGCCCCAGCATTTT; CDR3aa: CASSPGTADQPQHF
d_gene: .; v_gene: TRBV18; j_gene: TRBJ1-5; abundance: .; CDR3nt: TGTGCCAGCTCAGAGGGGTACGGCAATCAGCCCCAGCATTTT; CDR3aa: CASSEGYGNQPQHF
d_gene: TRBD1; v_gene: TRBV15; j_gene: TRBJ1-2; abundance: .; CDR3nt: TGTGCCACCCAAAGGGACAGGGATAATGGCTACACCTTC; CDR3aa: CATQRDRDNGYTF
d_gene: .; v_gene: TRBV21-1; j_gene: TRBJ2-7; abundance: once; CDR3nt: TGTGCCAGCAGCAAAGTTAGCGGGGGCCCAGAGGACCGCGAGCAGTACTTC; CDR3aa: CASSKVSGGPEDREQYF
d_gene: TRBD1; v_gene: TRBV10-3; j_gene: TRBJ2-3; abundance: .; CDR3nt: TGTGCCATCACAGGGGGATTGGGCACAGATACGCAGTATTTT; CDR3aa: CAITGGLGTDTQYF
d_gene: .; v_gene: TRBV30; j_gene: TRBJ1-1; abundance: .; CDR3nt: TGTGCCTGGAGTACCGGGGTCCCGAACACTGAAGCTTTCTTT; CDR3aa: CAWSTGVPNTEAFF
d_gene: TRBD2; v_gene: TRBV5-5; j_gene: TRBJ2-1; abundance: .; CDR3nt: TGTGCCAGCGTCCTGGGAGCGGGAGGGCTAAATGAGCAGTTCTTC; CDR3aa: CASVLGAGGLNEQFF
d_gene: .; v_gene: TRBV28; j_gene: TRBJ1-4; abundance: .; CDR3nt: TGTGCCAGCAAAGCTCCCGGGACTACTAATGAAAAACTGTTTTTT; CDR3aa: CASKAPGTTNEKLFF
d_gene: .; v_gene: TRBV6-1; j_gene: TRBJ1-6; abundance: .; CDR3nt: TGTGCCAGCAGTGGGGAGATCGGGGGTGCGAGAAATTCACCCCTCCACTTT; CDR3aa: CASSGEIGGARNSPLHF
d_gene: TRBD2; v_gene: TRBV9; j_gene: TRBJ2-2; abundance: .; CDR3nt: TGTGCCAGCAGCCCGCGGACTAGCGGGAGGGCCGGCGACACCGGGGAGCTGTTTTTT; CDR3aa: CASSPRTSGRAGDTGELFF
d_gene: .; v_gene: TRBV27; j_gene: TRBJ1-1; abundance: .; CDR3nt: TGTGCCAGCAGTTTAATGGGGGGCGTGACTGAAGCTTTCTTT; CDR3aa: CASSLMGGVTEAFF
d_gene: TRBD1; v_gene: TRBV18; j_gene: TRBJ2-1; abundance: .; CDR3nt: TGTGCCAGCTCACTGGACAGGGACCGGTTCTTC; CDR3aa: CASSLDRDRFF
d_gene: TRBD1; v_gene: TRBV4-1; j_gene: TRBJ1-4; abundance: .; CDR3nt: TGCGCCAGCAGCCAAGGGGACAGGTTGAATGAAAAACTGTTTTTT; CDR3aa: CASSQGDRLNEKLFF
d_gene: TRBD2; v_gene: TRBV5-1; j_gene: TRBJ2-1; abundance: .; CDR3nt: TGCGCCAGCAGTCGAGGGACTAGCGGACCCAATGAGCAGTTCTTC; CDR3aa: CASSRGTSGPNEQFF
d_gene: TRBD1; v_gene: TRBV30; j_gene: TRBJ2-1; abundance: .; CDR3nt: TGTGCCTGGAGTCTTTGGACAGGGTCCGGCAATGAGCAGTTCTTC; CDR3aa: CAWSLWTGSGNEQFF
d_gene: .; v_gene: TRBV5-1; j_gene: TRBJ2-7; abundance: .; CDR3nt: TGCGCCAGCAGCCAACAGGGCTCCCACGAGCAGTACTTC; CDR3aa: CASSQQGSHEQYF
d_gene: .; v_gene: TRBV10-3; j_gene: TRBJ2-4; abundance: .; CDR3nt: TGTGCCATCAGTGAGTCGGAGTTTGGGGTTCAGTACTTC; CDR3aa: CAISESEFGVQYF
d_gene: TRBD1; v_gene: TRBV18; j_gene: TRBJ1-3; abundance: .; CDR3nt: TGTGCCAGCTCACCGCCGGGACAGCCGTCTTTTGGAAACACCATATATTTT; CDR3aa: CASSPPGQPSFGNTIYF
d_gene: TRBD2; v_gene: TRBV5-1; j_gene: TRBJ2-7; abundance: .; CDR3nt: TGCGCCAGCAGCCCGGGGGGGACATCTTTCTACGAGCAGTACTTC; CDR3aa: CASSPGGTSFYEQYF
d_gene: TRBD1; v_gene: TRBV5-1; j_gene: TRBJ2-7; abundance: few; CDR3nt: TGCGCCAGCAGTTTTGACAGGGCCCCCTCCTACGAGCAGTACTTC; CDR3aa: CASSFDRAPSYEQYF
d_gene: .; v_gene: TRBV25-1; j_gene: TRBJ2-2; abundance: .; CDR3nt: TGTGCCAGCACCCCCACCGGGACGGGTAACACCGGGGAGCTGTTTTTT; CDR3aa: CASTPTGTGNTGELFF
d_gene: TRBD1; v_gene: TRBV10-3; j_gene: TRBJ2-2; abundance: .; CDR3nt: TGTGCCATCAATGGACAGGAGAACACCGGGGAGCTGTTTTTT; CDR3aa: CAINGQENTGELFF
d_gene: .; v_gene: TRBV12-5; j_gene: TRBJ2-1; abundance: .; CDR3nt: TGTGCTAGTGGTTTGAATGGTGATGAGCAGTTCTTC; CDR3aa: CASGLNGDEQFF
d_gene: .; v_gene: TRBV6-6; j_gene: TRBJ2-7; abundance: .; CDR3nt: TGTGCCAGCAGTTCCCCGCGTACCTACGAGCAGTACTTC; CDR3aa: CASSSPRTYEQYF
d_gene: .; v_gene: TRBV9; j_gene: TRBJ1-1; abundance: .; CDR3nt: TGTGCCAGCAGCGTAGGCCAGGGTCAAGGGGATTGGAACACTGAAGCTTTCTTT; CDR3aa: CASSVGQGQGDWNTEAFF
d_gene: TRBD1; v_gene: TRBV6-5; j_gene: TRBJ1-2; abundance: .; CDR3nt: TGTGCCAGCAGTGGGGGGACAGCTAACTATGGCTACACCTTC; CDR3aa: CASSGGTANYGYTF
d_gene: .; v_gene: TRBV19; j_gene: TRBJ2-3; abundance: .; CDR3nt: TGTGCCAGTAGTATCTTAACTGGAGATACGCAGTATTTT; CDR3aa: CASSILTGDTQYF
d_gene: TRBD2; v_gene: TRBV9; j_gene: TRBJ2-3; abundance: .; CDR3nt: TGTGCCAGCAGCGCACTAGCGGGGGGGCGGGATACGCAGTATTTT; CDR3aa: CASSALAGGRDTQYF
d_gene: .; v_gene: TRBV9; j_gene: TRBJ1-6; abundance: .; CDR3nt: TGTGCCAGCAGCGTAGCCCAGAGCTCCTATAATTCACCCCTCCACTTT; CDR3aa: CASSVAQSSYNSPLHF
d_gene: .; v_gene: TRBV30; j_gene: TRBJ2-3; abundance: .; CDR3nt: TGTGCCTGGAGTGCAGACAGGTTCACAGATACGCAGTATTTT; CDR3aa: CAWSADRFTDTQYF
d_gene: .; v_gene: TRBV4-1; j_gene: TRBJ2-3; abundance: .; CDR3nt: TGCGCCAGCAGCCAAGATCCGCTAGTTGGTACGCAGTATTTT; CDR3aa: CASSQDPLVGTQYF
d_gene: .; v_gene: TRBV9; j_gene: TRBJ1-3; abundance: .; CDR3nt: TGTGCCAGCAGCGCCGTGGGGGGCGCGGGAAACACCATATATTTT; CDR3aa: CASSAVGGAGNTIYF
d_gene: TRBD1; v_gene: TRBV7-8; j_gene: TRBJ1-1; abundance: .; CDR3nt: TGTGCCAGCAGCTCCGGACAGGGCACGCTCTTT; CDR3aa: CASSSGQGTLF
d_gene: .; v_gene: TRBV5-4; j_gene: TRBJ2-7; abundance: .; CDR3nt: TGTGCCAGCAGCTTGACAGGGTACGAGCAGTACTTC; CDR3aa: CASSLTGYEQYF
d_gene: TRBD1; v_gene: TRBV10-3; j_gene: TRBJ1-6; abundance: .; CDR3nt: TGTGCCAGCAGGGACATGGGACAGTATAATTCACCCCTCCACTTT; CDR3aa: CASRDMGQYNSPLHF
d_gene: TRBD2; v_gene: TRBV7-2; j_gene: TRBJ2-5; abundance: .; CDR3nt: TGTGCCAGCAGCTTAGGCCCCTTAGCGGGAGGCCAAGAGACCCAGTACTTC; CDR3aa: CASSLGPLAGGQETQYF
d_gene: .; v_gene: TRBV28; j_gene: TRBJ2-7; abundance: .; CDR3nt: TGTGCCAGCACCCAAGAAGGGGGGGCCTACGAGCAGTACTTC; CDR3aa: CASTQEGGAYEQYF
d_gene: TRBD1; v_gene: TRBV27; j_gene: TRBJ2-7; abundance: .; CDR3nt: TGTGCCAGCAGTACGGCGACAGGGGTCTACGAGCAGTACTTC; CDR3aa: CASSTATGVYEQYF
d_gene: .; v_gene: TRBV18; j_gene: TRBJ1-1; abundance: .; CDR3nt: TGTGCCAGCTCACCCCTCACAGGCGGGAACACTGAAGCTTTCTTT; CDR3aa: CASSPLTGGNTEAFF
d_gene: .; v_gene: TRBV27; j_gene: TRBJ1-5; abundance: .; CDR3nt: TGTGCCAGCAGTACAGGGTCTTATAGCAATCAGCCCCAGCATTTT; CDR3aa: CASSTGSYSNQPQHF
d_gene: TRBD1; v_gene: TRBV18; j_gene: TRBJ1-2; abundance: .; CDR3nt: TGTGCCAGCTCATCGGACAGGGGGCCTGGCTACACCTTC; CDR3aa: CASSSDRGPGYTF
d_gene: .; v_gene: TRBV18; j_gene: TRBJ1-2; abundance: .; CDR3nt: TGTGCCAGCTCCCCACTCTCCGGCGCAGGGGACTATGGCTACACCTTC; CDR3aa: CASSPLSGAGDYGYTF
d_gene: TRBD2; v_gene: TRBV7-2; j_gene: TRBJ2-7; abundance: .; CDR3nt: TGTGCCAGCAGCCCGCCGGGAGGGGGGTCCTACGAGCAGTACTTC; CDR3aa: CASSPPGGGSYEQYF
d_gene: .; v_gene: TRBV19; j_gene: TRBJ1-3; abundance: .; CDR3nt: TGTGCCAGTAGTACCCGGACCTACTCTGGAAACACCATATATTTT; CDR3aa: CASSTRTYSGNTIYF
d_gene: .; v_gene: TRBV9; j_gene: TRBJ2-7; abundance: .; CDR3nt: TGTGCCAGCAGCGTAGGTGGCCAGAACTACGAGCAGTACTTC; CDR3aa: CASSVGGQNYEQYF
d_gene: .; v_gene: TRBV12-5; j_gene: TRBJ2-1; abundance: .; CDR3nt: TGTGCTAGTGGTTTGATGAGGAATGAGCAGTTCTTC; CDR3aa: CASGLMRNEQFF
d_gene: .; v_gene: TRBV29-1; j_gene: TRBJ1-5; abundance: .; CDR3nt: TGCAGCGTTGAGTTTCCCAATCAGCCCCAGCATTTT; CDR3aa: CSVEFPNQPQHF
d_gene: .; v_gene: TRBV27; j_gene: TRBJ1-2; abundance: .; CDR3nt: TGTGCCAGCAGTTCCCAGGGGCAGGGCTACACCTTC; CDR3aa: CASSSQGQGYTF
d_gene: .; v_gene: TRBV10-3; j_gene: TRBJ1-2; abundance: .; CDR3nt: TGTGCCATCAGTGGGGAGGGCTATGGCTACACCTTC; CDR3aa: CAISGEGYGYTF
d_gene: .; v_gene: TRBV14; j_gene: TRBJ1-2; abundance: .; CDR3nt: TGTGCCAGCAGCCACAGCAGTTACGGCTATGGCTACACCTTC; CDR3aa: CASSHSSYGYGYTF
d_gene: .; v_gene: TRBV11-2; j_gene: TRBJ2-5; abundance: once; CDR3nt: TGTGCCAGCAGCTTAGGGGCATTGGAGACCCAGTACTTC; CDR3aa: CASSLGALETQYF
d_gene: .; v_gene: TRBV5-1; j_gene: TRBJ2-2; abundance: .; CDR3nt: TGCGCCAGCAGCTTGCAGTACACCGGGGAGCTGTTTTTT; CDR3aa: CASSLQYTGELFF
d_gene: TRBD1; v_gene: TRBV7-9; j_gene: TRBJ2-3; abundance: once; CDR3nt: TGTGCCAGCGGTTCTACAGGGGGAAGTTCTACGCAGTATTTT; CDR3aa: CASGSTGGSSTQYF
d_gene: TRBD2; v_gene: TRBV6-4; j_gene: TRBJ2-3; abundance: .; CDR3nt: TGTGCCAGCAGTGATCGGGGGGATATCACAGATACGCAGTATTTT; CDR3aa: CASSDRGDITDTQYF
d_gene: .; v_gene: TRBV19; j_gene: TRBJ1-3; abundance: .; CDR3nt: TGTGCCAGTGGCTGGGGGTCTGGAAACACCATATATTTT; CDR3aa: CASGWGSGNTIYF
d_gene: .; v_gene: TRBV18; j_gene: TRBJ1-5; abundance: .; CDR3nt: TGTGCCAGCTCACCAGGTGAGGGTACTAGCAATCAGCCCCAGCATTTT; CDR3aa: CASSPGEGTSNQPQHF
d_gene: .; v_gene: TRBV7-8; j_gene: TRBJ2-1; abundance: .; CDR3nt: TGTGCCAGCAGCTTAGGCCTTGGGGACCAGGGGTTCTTC; CDR3aa: CASSLGLGDQGFF
d_gene: TRBD1; v_gene: TRBV5-1; j_gene: TRBJ2-2; abundance: few; CDR3nt: TGCGCCAGCAGCTCGACAGGGGGCGCCGACACCGGGGAGCTGTTTTTT; CDR3aa: CASSSTGGADTGELFF